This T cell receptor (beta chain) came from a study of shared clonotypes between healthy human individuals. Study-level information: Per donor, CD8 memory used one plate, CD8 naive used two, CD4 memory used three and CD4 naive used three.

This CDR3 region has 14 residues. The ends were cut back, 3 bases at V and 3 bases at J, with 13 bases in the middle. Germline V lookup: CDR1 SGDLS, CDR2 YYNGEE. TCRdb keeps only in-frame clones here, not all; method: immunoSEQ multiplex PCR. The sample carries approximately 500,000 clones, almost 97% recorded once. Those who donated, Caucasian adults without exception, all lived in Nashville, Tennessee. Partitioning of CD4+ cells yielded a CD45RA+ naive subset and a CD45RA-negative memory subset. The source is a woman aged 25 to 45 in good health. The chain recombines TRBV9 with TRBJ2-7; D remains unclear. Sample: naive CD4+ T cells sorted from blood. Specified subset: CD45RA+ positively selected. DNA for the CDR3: TGTGCCAGCAGCGCGCGAGGTCAGGACTACGAGCAGTACTTC. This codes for CASSARGQDYEQYF.